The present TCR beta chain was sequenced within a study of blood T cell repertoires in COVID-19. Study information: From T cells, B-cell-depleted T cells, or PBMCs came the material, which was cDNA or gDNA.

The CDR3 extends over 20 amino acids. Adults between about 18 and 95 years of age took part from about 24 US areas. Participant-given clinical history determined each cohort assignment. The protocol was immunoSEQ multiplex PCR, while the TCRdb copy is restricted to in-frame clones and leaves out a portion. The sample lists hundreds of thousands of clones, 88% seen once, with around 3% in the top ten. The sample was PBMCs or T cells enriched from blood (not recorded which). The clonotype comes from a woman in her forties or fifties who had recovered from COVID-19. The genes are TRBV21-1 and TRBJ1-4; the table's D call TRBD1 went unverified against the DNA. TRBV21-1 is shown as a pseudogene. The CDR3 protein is CASSKAQGNGRSSTNEKLFF. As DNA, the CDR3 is TGTGCCAGCAGCAAAGCGCAGGGTAACGGACGATCGTCAACTAATGAAAAACTGTTTTTT.